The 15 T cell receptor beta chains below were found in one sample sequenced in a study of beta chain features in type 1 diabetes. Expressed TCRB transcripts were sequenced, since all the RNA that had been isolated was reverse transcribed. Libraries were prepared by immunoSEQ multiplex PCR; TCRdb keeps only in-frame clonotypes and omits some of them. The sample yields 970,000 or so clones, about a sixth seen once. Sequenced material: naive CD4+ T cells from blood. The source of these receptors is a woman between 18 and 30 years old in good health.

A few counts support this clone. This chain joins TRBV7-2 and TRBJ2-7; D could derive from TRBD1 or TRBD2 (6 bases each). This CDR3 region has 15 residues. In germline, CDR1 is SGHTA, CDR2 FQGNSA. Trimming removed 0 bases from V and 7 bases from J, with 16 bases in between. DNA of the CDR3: TGTGCCAGCAGCTTAGCAGGGGGGCGCATCCGGGAGCAGTACTTC. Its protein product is CASSLAGGRIREQYF. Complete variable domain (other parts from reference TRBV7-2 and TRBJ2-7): GAGVSQSPSNKVTEKGKDVELRCDPISGHTALYWYRQSLGQGLEFLIYFQGNSAPDKSGLPSDRFSAERTGGSVSTLTIQRTQQEDSAVYLCASSLAGGRIREQYFGPGTRLTVT.

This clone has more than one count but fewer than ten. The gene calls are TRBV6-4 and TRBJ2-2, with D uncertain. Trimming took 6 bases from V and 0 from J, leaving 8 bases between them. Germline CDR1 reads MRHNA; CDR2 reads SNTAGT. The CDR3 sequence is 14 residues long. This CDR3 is CASRSSPNTGELFF. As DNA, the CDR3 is TGTGCCAGCAGAAGCTCCCCGAACACCGGGGAGCTGTTTTTT.

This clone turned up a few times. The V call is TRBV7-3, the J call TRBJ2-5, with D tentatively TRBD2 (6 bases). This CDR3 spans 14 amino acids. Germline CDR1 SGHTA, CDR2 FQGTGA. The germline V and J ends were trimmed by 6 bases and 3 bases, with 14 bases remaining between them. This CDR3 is CASSIGGIKETQYF. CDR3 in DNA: TGTGCCAGCAGTATCGGGGGAATAAAAGAGACCCAGTACTTC. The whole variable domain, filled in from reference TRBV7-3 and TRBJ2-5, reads GAGVSQTPSNKVTEKGKYVELRCDPISGHTALYWYRQSLGQGPEFLIYFQGTGAADDSGLPNDRFFAVRPEGSVSTLKIQRTERGDSAVYLCASSIGGIKETQYFGPGTRLLVL.

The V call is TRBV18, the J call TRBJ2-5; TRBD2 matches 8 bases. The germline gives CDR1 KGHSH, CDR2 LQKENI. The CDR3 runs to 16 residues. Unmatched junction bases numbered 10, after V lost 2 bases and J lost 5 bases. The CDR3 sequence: CASSPFEAGVAETQYF. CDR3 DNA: TGTGCCAGCTCACCATTCGAAGCGGGAGTGGCGGAGACCCAGTACTTC.

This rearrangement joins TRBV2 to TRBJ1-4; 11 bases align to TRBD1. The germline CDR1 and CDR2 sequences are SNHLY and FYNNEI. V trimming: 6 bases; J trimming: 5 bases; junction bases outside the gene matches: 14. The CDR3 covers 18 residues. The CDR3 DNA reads TGTGCCAGCAGGAGACGACGGGACAGGGGGACTCGGAATGAAAAACTGTTTTTT. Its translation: CASRRRRDRGTRNEKLFF. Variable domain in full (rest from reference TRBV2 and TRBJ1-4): EPEVTQTPSHQVTQMGQEVILRCVPISNHLYFYWYRQILGQKVEFLVSFYNNEISEKSEIFDDQFSVERPDGSNFTLKIRSTKLEDSAMYFCASRRRRDRGTRNEKLFFGSGTQLSVL.

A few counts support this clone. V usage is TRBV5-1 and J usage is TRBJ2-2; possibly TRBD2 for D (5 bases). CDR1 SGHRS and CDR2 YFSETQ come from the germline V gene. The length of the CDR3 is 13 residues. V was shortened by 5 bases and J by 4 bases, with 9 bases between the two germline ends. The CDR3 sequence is CASRTTITGELFF. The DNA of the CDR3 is TGCGCCAGCAGAACGACTATCACCGGGGAGCTGTTTTTT.

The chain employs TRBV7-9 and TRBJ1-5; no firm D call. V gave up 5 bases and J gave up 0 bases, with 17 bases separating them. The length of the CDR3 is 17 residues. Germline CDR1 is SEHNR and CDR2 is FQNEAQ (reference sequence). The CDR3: CASSPGHAASSNQPQHF. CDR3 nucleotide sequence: TGTGCCAGCAGCCCTGGTCATGCAGCTTCTAGCAATCAGCCCCAGCATTTT.

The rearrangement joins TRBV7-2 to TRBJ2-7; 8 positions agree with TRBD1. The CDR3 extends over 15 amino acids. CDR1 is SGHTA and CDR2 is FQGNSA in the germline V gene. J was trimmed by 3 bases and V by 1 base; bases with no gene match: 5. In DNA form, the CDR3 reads TGTGCCAGCAGCTTAGGACCGGGACAGGACTACGAGCAGTACTTC. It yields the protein CASSLGPGQDYEQYF.

The CDR3 nucleotides read TGTGCCAGCAGCTACACAGGGCCTGGCTCCTACGAGCAGTACTTC. Translating it yields CASSYTGPGSYEQYF. The chain employs TRBV5-6 and TRBJ2-7; D is perhaps TRBD1 (6 bases). The CDR3 spans 15 residues. Germline V gives CDR1 SGHDT, CDR2 YYEEEE. V lost 3 bases and J 0 bases, leaving 13 bases between the germline ends.

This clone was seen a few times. CDR3: CASRTMEVTYEQYF. In DNA form, the CDR3 reads TGTGCCAGCAGGACCATGGAGGTAACCTACGAGCAGTACTTC. This rearrangement joins TRBV28 to TRBJ2-7, with D possibly being TRBD2 (5 bases). The length of the CDR3 is 14 residues. Trimming took off 6 bases at V and 2 bases at J, with 14 bases between the two ends. In germline, CDR1 is MDHEN, CDR2 SYDVKM.

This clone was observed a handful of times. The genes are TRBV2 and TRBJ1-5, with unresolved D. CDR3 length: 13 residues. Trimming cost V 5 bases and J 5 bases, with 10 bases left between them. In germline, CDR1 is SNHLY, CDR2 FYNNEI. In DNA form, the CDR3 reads TGTGCCAGCAGTCCCTCCCTATATCAGCCCCAGCATTTT. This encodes CASSPSLYQPQHF.

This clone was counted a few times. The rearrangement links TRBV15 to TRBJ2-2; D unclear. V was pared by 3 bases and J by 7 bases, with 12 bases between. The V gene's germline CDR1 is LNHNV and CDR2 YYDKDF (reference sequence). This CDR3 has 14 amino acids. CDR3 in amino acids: CATSSRAAYGELFF. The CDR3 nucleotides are TGTGCCACCAGCAGTAGGGCGGCATACGGGGAGCTGTTTTTT.

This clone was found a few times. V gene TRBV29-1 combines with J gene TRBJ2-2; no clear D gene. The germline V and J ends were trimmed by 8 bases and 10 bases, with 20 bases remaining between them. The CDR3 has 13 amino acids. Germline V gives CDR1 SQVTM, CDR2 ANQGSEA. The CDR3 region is CSFRSSMFKELFF. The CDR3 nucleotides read TGCAGCTTTCGATCGTCAATGTTTAAGGAGCTGTTTTTT.

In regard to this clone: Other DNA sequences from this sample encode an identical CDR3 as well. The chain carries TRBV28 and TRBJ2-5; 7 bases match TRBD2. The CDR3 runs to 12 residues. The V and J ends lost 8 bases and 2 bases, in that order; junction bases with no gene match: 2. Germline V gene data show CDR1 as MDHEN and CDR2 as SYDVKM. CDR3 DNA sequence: TGTGCCAGCTCAGCGGGGCAAGAGACCCAGTACTTC. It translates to CASSAGQETQYF.

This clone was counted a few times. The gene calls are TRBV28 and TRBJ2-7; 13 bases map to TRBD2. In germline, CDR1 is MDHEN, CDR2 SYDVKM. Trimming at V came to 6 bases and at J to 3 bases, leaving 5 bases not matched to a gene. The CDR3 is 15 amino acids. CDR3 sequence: CASRGWTSGSYEQYF. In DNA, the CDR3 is TGTGCCAGCAGGGGATGGACTAGCGGGAGCTACGAGCAGTACTTC.